This entry features one T cell receptor beta chain sequence. The data are from a study of blood T cell repertoires in COVID-19. For the study at large: The origin of the acute and convalescent COVID-19 samples was the United States, Italy and Spain. T cells, B-cell-depleted T cells, or PBMCs provided the cDNA or gDNA that served as material.

Data came from immunoSEQ multiplex PCR; TCRdb stores just in-frame clones and leaves some out. The table includes more than 120,000 clones, about 90% detected once. The germline V and J ends were trimmed by 4 bases and 0 bases, with 24 bases remaining between them. Germline CDR1 reads WSHSY; CDR2 reads SAAADI. The length of the CDR3 is 19 residues. The clonotype originates from a man aged 50-59 years who had recovered from COVID-19. The sample comprised peripheral blood. J is TRBJ1-1 and V is TRBV10-2, with D tentatively TRBD1 (6 bases). The CDR3 DNA sequence: TGCGCCAGCAGTGGCCCCCCACAGGGAAGGACCTTAATGAACACTGAAGCTTTCTTT. Translating gives CASSGPPQGRTLMNTEAFF.